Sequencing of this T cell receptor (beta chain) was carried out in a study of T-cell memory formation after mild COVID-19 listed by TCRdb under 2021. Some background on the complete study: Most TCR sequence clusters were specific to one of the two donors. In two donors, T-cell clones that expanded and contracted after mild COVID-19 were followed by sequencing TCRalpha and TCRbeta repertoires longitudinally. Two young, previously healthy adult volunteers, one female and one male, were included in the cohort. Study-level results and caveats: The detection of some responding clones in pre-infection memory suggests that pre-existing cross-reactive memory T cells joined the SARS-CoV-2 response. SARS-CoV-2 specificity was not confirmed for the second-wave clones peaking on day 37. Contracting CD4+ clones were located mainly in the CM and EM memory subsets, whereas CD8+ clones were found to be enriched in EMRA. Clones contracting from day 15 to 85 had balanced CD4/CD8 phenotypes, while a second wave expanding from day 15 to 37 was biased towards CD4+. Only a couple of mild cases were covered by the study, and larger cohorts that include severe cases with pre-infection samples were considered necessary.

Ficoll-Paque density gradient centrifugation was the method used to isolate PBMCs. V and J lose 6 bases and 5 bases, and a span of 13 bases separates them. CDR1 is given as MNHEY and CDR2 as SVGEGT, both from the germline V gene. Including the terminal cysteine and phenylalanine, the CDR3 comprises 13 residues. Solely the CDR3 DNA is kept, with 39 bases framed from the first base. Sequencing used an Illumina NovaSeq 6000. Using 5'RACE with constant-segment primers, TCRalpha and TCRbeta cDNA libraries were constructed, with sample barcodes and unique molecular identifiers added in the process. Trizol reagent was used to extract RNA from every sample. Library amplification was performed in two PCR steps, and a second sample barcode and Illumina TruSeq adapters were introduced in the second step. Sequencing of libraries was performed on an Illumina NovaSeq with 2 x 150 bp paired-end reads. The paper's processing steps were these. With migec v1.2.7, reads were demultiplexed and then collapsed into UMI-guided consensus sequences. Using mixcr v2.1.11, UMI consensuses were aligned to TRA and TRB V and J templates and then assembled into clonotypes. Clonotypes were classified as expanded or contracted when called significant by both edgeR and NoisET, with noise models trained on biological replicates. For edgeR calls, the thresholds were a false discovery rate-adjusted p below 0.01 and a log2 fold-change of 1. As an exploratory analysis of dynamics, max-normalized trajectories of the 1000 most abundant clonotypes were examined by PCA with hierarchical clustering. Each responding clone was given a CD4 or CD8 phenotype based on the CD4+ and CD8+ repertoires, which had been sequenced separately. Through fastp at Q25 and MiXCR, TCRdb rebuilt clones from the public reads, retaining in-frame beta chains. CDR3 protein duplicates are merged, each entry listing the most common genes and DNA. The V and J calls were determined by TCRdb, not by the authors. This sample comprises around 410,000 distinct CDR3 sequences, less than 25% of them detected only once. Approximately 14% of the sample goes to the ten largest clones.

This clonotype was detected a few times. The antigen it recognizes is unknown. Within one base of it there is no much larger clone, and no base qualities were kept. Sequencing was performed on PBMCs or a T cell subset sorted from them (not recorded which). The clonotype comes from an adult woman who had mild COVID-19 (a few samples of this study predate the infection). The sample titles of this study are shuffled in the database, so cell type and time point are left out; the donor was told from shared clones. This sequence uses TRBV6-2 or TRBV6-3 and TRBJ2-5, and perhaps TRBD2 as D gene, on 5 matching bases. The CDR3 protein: CASRNTGFETQYF. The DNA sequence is TGTGCCAGCAGAAACACGGGGTTTGAGACCCAGTACTTC.